The 28 T cell receptor beta chains below all came from one sample that was sequenced in a study of T cell responses to AZD1222 COVID-19 vaccine. Only in-frame clones appear in the TCRdb table, and some are missing; sequencing was by immunoSEQ multiplex PCR. This sample has tens of thousands of clones, with almost 90% found just once. This specimen was peripheral blood, taken on day 0 of AZD1222 vaccination. All receptors derive from an adult in good health.

This clone was picked up one time. The chain links TRBV6-6 to TRBJ2-5; 12 positions agree with TRBD2. The V and J ends lost 8 bases and 4 bases, in that order; junction bases with no gene match: 8. The CDR3 has 15 residues. The germline gives CDR1 MNHNY, CDR2 SVGAGI (reference sequence). The CDR3 here is CASELAGGLGETQYF. The CDR3 region has the DNA TGTGCCAGCGAGCTAGCGGGGGGGCTGGGAGAGACCCAGTACTTC.

The chain employs TRBV6-6 and TRBJ1-5, with TRBD1 identical over 7 bases. The V and J ends lost 6 bases and 6 bases, in that order; junction bases with no gene match: 8. The CDR3 extends over 14 amino acids. Germline lookup yields CDR1 MNHNY and CDR2 SVGAGI (reference sequence). The CDR3 bases are TGTGCCAGCAGCTACACCGACAGGGTTCAGCCCCAGCATTTT. Translating gives CASSYTDRVQPQHF.

This sequence joins TRBV5-4 and TRBJ2-5, with 8 bases fitting TRBD1. This CDR3 region has 15 residues. V was pared by 5 bases and J by 7 bases, with 13 bases of the junction left unmatched. The germline CDR1 and CDR2 sequences are SGHNT and YYREEE (reference sequence). The CDR3, as DNA: TGTGCCAGCAGTTACCCGGGACAGGCTAGGGGGACCCAGTACTTC. Translation: CASSYPGQARGTQYF.

The rearrangement uses TRBV27 and TRBJ1-6, with TRBD1 matching over 8 bases. This CDR3 is built from 15 residues. From germline, CDR1 is MNHEY and CDR2 SMNVEV (reference sequence). V trimming: 8 bases; J trimming: 9 bases; junction bases outside the gene matches: 12. In DNA form, the CDR3 reads TGTGCCAGCGGAGACAGGGGATTCATGGGTTCACCCCTCCACTTT. Translating gives CASGDRGFMGSPLHF.

The chain links TRBV6-5 to TRBJ1-1; TRBD1 is a possible D gene (5 bases). Per germline, CDR1 MNHEY and CDR2 SVGAGI. The CDR3 length is 16 residues. V gave up 4 bases and J gave up 5 bases, with 20 bases separating them. The DNA for the CDR3 is TGTGCCAGCAGTTCCCCTCGGGGCGGGCCGAGGACTGAAGCTTTCTTT. The encoded protein is CASSSPRGGPRTEAFF.

The chain is built from TRBV29-1 and TRBJ2-1, with 7 bases that match TRBD1. V shed 8 bases, J shed 0 bases, and the junction held 4 bases outside the gene matches. CDR3 size: 13 residues. CDR1 SQVTM and CDR2 ANQGSEA come from the germline V gene. CDR3 sequence: CSYRGPSYNEQFF. CDR3 in DNA: TGCAGCTACAGGGGCCCCTCCTACAATGAGCAGTTCTTC.

The gene calls are TRBV9 and TRBJ2-5; TRBD2 aligns across 8 bases. The V and J ends lost 4 bases and 3 bases, in that order; junction bases with no gene match: 14. The CDR3 is 17 amino acids. Germline V lookup: CDR1 SGDLS, CDR2 YYNGEE. DNA for the CDR3: TGTGCCAGCAGCCCCCCGGGGGGAAGCGGGGGAAAAGAGACCCAGTACTTC. As protein: CASSPPGGSGGKETQYF. The variable domain in full, with the rest retrieved from reference TRBV9 and TRBJ2-5, is DSGVTQTPKHLITATGQRVTLRCSPRSGDLSVYWYQQSLDQGLQFLIQYYNGEERAKGNILERFSAQQFPDLHSELNLSSLELGDSALYFCASSPPGGSGGKETQYFGPGTRLLVL.

The J gene is TRBJ1-1, the V gene TRBV12-3 or TRBV12-4; 7 bases map to TRBD1. The CDR3 runs 13 residues. Trimming took 6 bases from V and 7 from J; bases not matched to a gene: 8. CDR3 sequence: CASSPQGWGEAFF. The CDR3 DNA reads TGTGCCAGCAGCCCACAGGGGTGGGGTGAAGCTTTCTTT.

The rearrangement uses TRBV3-1 (or the pseudogene TRBV3-2) and TRBJ1-5; 8 bases are shared with TRBD1. V dropped 1 base and J dropped 4; count of bases not matched to a gene: 24. CDR3 length: 22 amino acids. From germline, CDR1 is LGHDT and CDR2 YNNKEL (reference sequence). CDR3 DNA: TGTGCCAGCAGCCAAGCGAATTTTGGGCAGGGGGCTTACTGGCTAGCAAATCAGCCCCAGCATTTT. This encodes CASSQANFGQGAYWLANQPQHF.

The J gene is TRBJ2-3, the V gene TRBV2, with D perhaps given as TRBD1 or TRBD2 (5 bases each). Germline V lookup: CDR1 SNHLY, CDR2 FYNNEI. V lost 2 bases to trimming and J lost 1 base, with 13 bases between them. The CDR3 sequence is 16 residues long. The CDR3 nucleotides read TGTGCCAGCAGTGAAAGGGGTGGAGCGGGCACAGATACGCAGTATTTT. Residues: CASSERGGAGTDTQYF.

The chain joins TRBV7-6 to TRBJ1-2; D ambiguous. The CDR3 is 15 residues long. CDR1 and CDR2 (germline): SGHVS, FNYEAQ. V dropped 1 base and J dropped 8 bases, with 17 bases sitting between them. In nucleotides, the CDR3 is TGTGCCAGCAGCTTAGTCGCCAGAGACTTTAGGGGCTACACCTTC. Protein: CASSLVARDFRGYTF. The full variable domain, in which reference TRBV7-6 and TRBJ1-2 provide the parts outside the CDR3, is GAGVSQSPRYKVTKRGQDVALRCDPISGHVSLYWYRQALGQGPEFLTYFNYEAQQDKSGLPNDRFSAERPEGSISTLTIQRTEQRDSAMYRCASSLVARDFRGYTFGSGTRLTVV.

J is TRBJ2-1 and V is TRBV9; 8 bases align to TRBD2. With V trimmed by 1 base and J by 4 bases, 4 bases remained unmatched. The CDR3 loop spans 15 amino acids. CDR1 and CDR2 from the germline V gene are SGDLS and YYNGEE. CDR3 protein: CASSVTTSGYNEQFF. As DNA, the CDR3 is TGTGCCAGCAGCGTAACCACTAGCGGATACAATGAGCAGTTCTTC.

This clone was seen a few times. The V and J genes are TRBV19 and TRBJ1-5, with no clear D. The CDR3 extends over 13 amino acids. Germline CDR1 is LNHDA and CDR2 is SQIVND (reference sequence). V lost 2 bases to trimming and J lost 5 bases, with 7 bases between them. CDR3 protein: CASSISEYQPQHF. For the CDR3, the DNA is TGTGCCAGTAGTATATCCGAGTATCAGCCCCAGCATTTT.

DNA for the CDR3: TGTGCCAGTAGGGTAGATGAGGGCCGCGACTATGGCTACACCTTC. Amino acids: CASRVDEGRDYGYTF. The chain has TRBV19 and TRBJ1-2, with D hard to call. CDR3 length equals 15 residues. Germline CDR1 and CDR2: LNHDA and SQIVND (reference sequence). The ends were cut back, 6 bases at V and 3 bases at J, with 17 bases in the middle.

The chain joins TRBV3-1 (or the pseudogene TRBV3-2) to TRBJ1-4; 7 bases map to TRBD1. After removal of 4 bases from V and 7 bases from J, the junction contained 12 bases not matched to a gene. The germline gives CDR1 LGHDT, CDR2 YNNKEL (reference sequence). CDR3 length: 16 amino acids. CDR3 DNA sequence: TGTGCCAGCAGCCCTAAAGGGGCAGGGGGTAGTGAAAAACTGTTTTTT. Its translation: CASSPKGAGGSEKLFF.

This clone appeared a single time. The V call is TRBV27, the J call TRBJ2-2; 9 bases line up with TRBD2. V was pared by 4 bases and J by 7 bases, with 7 bases of the junction left unmatched. Per germline, CDR1 MNHEY and CDR2 SMNVEV (reference sequence). The CDR3 has 15 residues. The CDR3 is CASSSSSGAYGELFF. As DNA, the CDR3 is TGTGCCAGCAGTTCCTCTAGCGGGGCTTACGGGGAGCTGTTTTTT.

V gene TRBV5-1 combines with J gene TRBJ2-4, with a possible D match to TRBD2 (6 bases). Trimming stripped 2 bases from V and 6 bases from J, with 12 bases between. Germline lookup yields CDR1 SGHRS and CDR2 YFSETQ. This CDR3 comprises 14 residues. The CDR3 DNA is TGCGCCAGCAGCTTACCGGGGGAAGTAAACATTCAGTACTTC. This encodes CASSLPGEVNIQYF.

This clone was seen only a few times. The CDR3 coding sequence is TGTGCCAGCAGCGTAGGGGGGATTCGCACTGAAGCTTTCTTT. Protein product: CASSVGGIRTEAFF. The rearrangement links TRBV9 to TRBJ1-1, with D perhaps matching TRBD1 (5 bases). CDR1 and CDR2 (germline): SGDLS, YYNGEE. The germline V and J ends were trimmed by 0 bases and 4 bases, with 10 bases remaining between them. The CDR3 contains 14 residues.

This clone was observed once. The chain has TRBV6-5 and TRBJ1-2, with a weak D call TRBD1 (6 bases). The ends were cut back, 11 bases at V and 6 bases at J, with 22 bases in the middle. Germline CDR1 reads MNHEY; CDR2 reads SVGAGI. The CDR3 has 14 residues. CDR3 in DNA: TGTGCCGGTCAGGACAGAGGGGCTGTGGATGGCTACACCTTC. Protein sequence: CAGQDRGAVDGYTF.

The chain employs TRBV4-1 and TRBJ1-2, with D tentatively TRBD1 (5 bases). The CDR3 sequence is 15 residues long. Trimming left V 1 base short and J 4 bases short, with 13 bases between. Per the germline V gene, CDR1 is MGHRA and CDR2 is YSYEKL. Here the CDR3 DNA reads TGCGCCAGCAGCCAAGCCGACAGCTCCAGCTATGGCTACACCTTC. Encoded protein: CASSQADSSSYGYTF.

This clone was counted a few times. This chain links TRBV5-1 with TRBJ2-3, with D tentatively TRBD2 (6 bases). The V and J ends lost 1 base and 2 bases respectively, with 8 bases between them. The CDR3 length is 14 residues. The germline gives CDR1 SGHRS, CDR2 YFSETQ. CDR3 in amino acids: CASSLRRATDTQYF. CDR3 DNA: TGCGCCAGCAGCTTGAGGAGGGCCACAGATACGCAGTATTTT.

V gene TRBV19 combines with J gene TRBJ2-5, with 9 bases fitting TRBD1. Germline CDR1 is LNHDA and CDR2 is SQIVND (reference sequence). This CDR3 contains 13 residues. J was trimmed by 5 bases and V by 6 bases; bases with no gene match: 4. The CDR3 DNA sequence: TGTGCCAGTAGCCGGGACAGGGTCGAGACCCAGTACTTC. This encodes CASSRDRVETQYF. Drawing the rest from reference TRBV19 and TRBJ2-5, the complete variable domain is DGGITQSPKYLFRKEGQNVTLSCEQNLNHDAMYWYRQDPGQGLRLIYYSQIVNDFQKGDIAEGYSVSREKKESFPLTVTSAQKNPTAFYLCASSRDRVETQYFGPGTRLLVL.

This chain joins TRBV6-9 and TRBJ1-4, with D possibly being TRBD1 (6 bases). Germline-derived CDR1 and CDR2 are MNHGY and SVAAGI. The CDR3 contains 20 residues. V was clipped by 2 bases and J by 2 bases, with 24 bases between them. The DNA for the CDR3 is TGTGCCAGCAGTTATCAACAGGGACCCCACTGCCTTGGGACTAATGAAAAACTGTTTTTT. Translated: CASSYQQGPHCLGTNEKLFF.

V and J are TRBV16 and TRBJ1-2, with TRBD1 matching over 9 bases. CDR1 and CDR2 (germline): KGHSY, FQNENV. The CDR3 contains 18 residues. The J segment lost 8 bases and the V segment lost 0 bases, leaving 16 bases of the junction unmatched. CDR3 DNA: TGTGCCAGCAGCCAATCTCCGGGACAGGGTGGTTTCTCCCGGGGCTACACCTTC. Its protein is CASSQSPGQGGFSRGYTF.

The chain's CDR3 is CASSFLYNSPLHF. CDR3 nucleotides: TGTGCCAGCAGCTTCCTCTATAATTCACCCCTCCACTTT. J is TRBJ1-6 and V is TRBV11-2; the D is unclear. The CDR3 length is 13 residues. Germline V gene lookup returns CDR1 SGHAT and CDR2 FQNNGV. The V and J ends lost 3 bases and 3 bases respectively, with 3 bases between them.

In DNA, the CDR3 is TGTGCCACCAATGGGGGAAAGGAGTGGAATGAGCAGTTCTTC. Protein: CATNGGKEWNEQFF. The rearrangement uses TRBV15 and TRBJ2-1; D assignment may be TRBD1 or TRBD2 (5 bases each). The CDR3 totals 14 residues. The V and J ends lost 7 bases and 7 bases respectively, with 17 bases between them. Germline V lookup: CDR1 LNHNV, CDR2 YYDKDF (reference sequence).

This rearrangement joins TRBV11-2 to TRBJ2-1, with no clear D. Deletions cut 0 bases from V and 0 bases from J, with 12 bases between. The CDR3 consists of 17 residues. Germline CDR1 reads SGHAT; CDR2 reads FQNNGV. CDR3 DNA: TGTGCCAGCAGCTTAGAGGGTTTCGGCAGCTCCTACAATGAGCAGTTCTTC. This sequence encodes CASSLEGFGSSYNEQFF.

CDR3 loop: CASSDLSGSGANVLTF. Here the CDR3 DNA reads TGTGCCAGCAGTGACCTGTCTGGCTCTGGGGCCAACGTCCTGACTTTC. The chain couples TRBV6-1 to TRBJ2-6; D gene unclear. Germline assignment: CDR1 MNHNS and CDR2 SASEGT. The CDR3 is 16 amino acids. V lost 3 bases, J lost 0 bases, and 9 bases lay in between.